This T cell receptor beta chain was identified during a study of T cells in localized non-small cell lung cancer. Study-level results: Adjacent lung was found to contain a median approximately 62 of the top 100 tumor clones. Blood T cell density predicted longer survival; adjacent-lung clonality, shorter.

Profiling relied on immunoSEQ multiplex PCR, and the TCRdb table lists in-frame clones only, not all of them. The sample contains 50,000 to 60,000 clones, around 82% of which appear only once. The length of the CDR3 is 16 residues. Trimming took 0 bases from V and 0 from J; bases not matched to a gene: 5. Looked up from germline, CDR1 is SGHKS and CDR2 is YYEKEE (reference sequence). On this clone: Its target is unknown.

The chain combines TRBV5-5 with TRBJ1-1, with 7 positions matching TRBD1. The source was PBMCs, collected before any cancer treatment. The TCR was taken from a woman aged 35 to 70 with stage II lung adenocarcinoma. Here the CDR3 reads CASSLESGGMNTEAFF. CDR3 bases: TGTGCCAGCAGCTTGGAGTCAGGGGGAATGAACACTGAAGCTTTCTTT.